This entry lists 10 T cell receptor beta chains sequenced from one sample in a study of identifying expanded T cells in peripheral blood. The table came from immunoSEQ multiplex PCR; TCRdb's copy has only in-frame clones and leaves some out. Altogether about 91,000 clones are present, about nine tenths being singletons, with the ten largest covering 3.5% to 4.5%. The sequencing input was blood. The source of these receptors is a person aged 18 to 70 in good health.

The V and J genes are TRBV7-2 and TRBJ1-1; TRBD1 agrees at 7 bases. The CDR3 sequence is 14 residues long. The germline gives CDR1 SGHTA, CDR2 FQGNSA. V shed 5 bases, J shed 1 base, and the junction held 4 bases outside the gene matches. The CDR3 loop is CASSIRTGNTEAFF. The CDR3 nucleotides are TGTGCCAGCAGCATAAGGACAGGGAACACTGAAGCTTTCTTT. Complete variable domain (other parts from reference TRBV7-2 and TRBJ1-1): GAGVSQSPSNKVTEKGKDVELRCDPISGHTALYWYRQSLGQGLEFLIYFQGNSAPDKSGLPSDRFSAERTGGSVSTLTIQRTQQEDSAVYLCASSIRTGNTEAFFGQGTRLTVV.

This clone was found once. V usage is TRBV5-1 and J usage is TRBJ2-3; no firm D call. CDR1 is SGHRS, CDR2 YFSETQ, per germline. Trimming took 7 bases from V and 0 from J, leaving 12 bases between them. The CDR3 totals 14 residues. The CDR3 reads CASRPGLSTDTQYF. CDR3 nucleotide sequence: TGCGCCAGCCGGCCGGGCCTTAGCACAGATACGCAGTATTTT. Looking up the rest from reference TRBV5-1 and TRBJ2-3 gives the full variable domain: KAGVTQTPRYLIKTRGQQVTLSCSPISGHRSVSWYQQTPGQGLQFLFEYFSETQRNKGNFPGRFSGRQFSNSRSEMNVSTLELGDSALYLCASRPGLSTDTQYFGPGTRLTVL.

This clone appeared once. This chain uses TRBV6-5 with TRBJ2-1; D may correspond to TRBD1 or TRBD2 (5 bases each). Trimming cost V 7 bases and J 8 bases, with 18 bases left between them. Germline CDR1 MNHEY, CDR2 SVGAGI. This CDR3 spans 14 amino acids. The CDR3 nucleotides read TGTGCCAGCATGGGACGGGGCCCCCCTGATGAGCAGTTCTTC. This sequence encodes CASMGRGPPDEQFF.

This clone was detected only a few times. As DNA, the CDR3 is TGTGCCAGCAGCCTATCCGGGACTAGCGGGAGACGGGGTACGCAGTATTTT. Residues: CASSLSGTSGRRGTQYF. The chain links TRBV7-3 to TRBJ2-3; TRBD2 aligns across 14 bases. The CDR3 sequence is 17 residues long. Unmatched junction bases numbered 12, after V lost 5 bases and J lost 8 bases. Germline values: CDR1 SGHTA, CDR2 FQGTGA.

This sequence joins TRBV4-1 and TRBJ2-2, with D tentatively TRBD1 (5 bases). In germline, CDR1 is MGHRA, CDR2 YSYEKL. Trimming shortened V by 1 base and J by 4 bases, and 13 bases separated the two germline ends. The CDR3 runs 16 residues. CDR3 amino acids: CASSQGQTRVTGELFF. In DNA form, the CDR3 reads TGCGCCAGCAGCCAAGGACAGACCAGGGTCACCGGGGAGCTGTTTTTT.

This chain uses TRBV30 with TRBJ1-6, with a weak D call TRBD1 (6 bases). Germline CDR1 is GTSNPN and CDR2 is SVGIG (reference sequence). Trimming stripped 5 bases from V and 7 bases from J, with 15 bases between. The CDR3 is 14 residues long. The CDR3 loop is CAWRLTGSNSPLHF. CDR3 nucleotides: TGTGCCTGGCGACTCACAGGGTCAAATTCACCCCTCCACTTT.

A single count supports this clone. This rearrangement joins TRBV5-1 to TRBJ1-3; TRBD1 matches at 7 bases. Germline trimming cut 0 bases from V and 0 bases from J; bases unmatched to any gene: 9. The length of the CDR3 is 18 residues. Germline V lookup: CDR1 SGHRS, CDR2 YFSETQ. The CDR3 DNA reads as TGCGCCAGCAGCTTGGGGGGTAACAGGGGAACCTCTGGAAACACCATATATTTT. Translation gives CASSLGGNRGTSGNTIYF.

The gene calls are TRBV30 and TRBJ1-5; 10 positions match TRBD1. CDR1 is GTSNPN, CDR2 SVGIG, per germline (reference sequence). The CDR3 covers 13 residues. Trimming removed 5 bases from V and 5 bases from J; junction bases left unmatched: 3. CDR3 DNA sequence: TGTGCCTGGGGGGGACAGGGGCATCAGCCCCAGCATTTT. Encoded protein: CAWGGQGHQPQHF.

The chain links TRBV28 to TRBJ1-4; 7 bases fit TRBD1. This CDR3 comprises 14 residues. Germline V gene sequence: CDR1 MDHEN, CDR2 SYDVKM. V shed 10 bases, J shed 0 bases, and the junction held 5 bases outside the gene matches. In DNA, the CDR3 is TGTGCCACACAGGGGCCAACAACTAATGAAAAACTGTTTTTT. This translates into CATQGPTTNEKLFF.

This rearrangement joins TRBV9 to TRBJ2-2; D uncertain. V gave up 3 bases and J gave up 0 bases, with 3 bases separating them. Per germline, CDR1 SGDLS and CDR2 YYNGEE. CDR3 length: 13 residues. The CDR3: CASSGPNTGELFF. CDR3 DNA sequence: TGTGCCAGCAGCGGCCCGAACACCGGGGAGCTGTTTTTT.